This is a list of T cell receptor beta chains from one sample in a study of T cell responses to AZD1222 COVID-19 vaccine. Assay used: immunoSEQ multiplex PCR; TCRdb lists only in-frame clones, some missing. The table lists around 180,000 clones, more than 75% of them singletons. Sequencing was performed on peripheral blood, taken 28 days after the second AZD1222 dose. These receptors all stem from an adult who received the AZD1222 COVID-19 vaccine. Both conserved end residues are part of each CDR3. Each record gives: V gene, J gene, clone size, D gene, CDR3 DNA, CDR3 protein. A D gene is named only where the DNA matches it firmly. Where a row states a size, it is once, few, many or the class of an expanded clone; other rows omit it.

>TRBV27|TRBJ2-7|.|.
TGTGCCAGCAAGTCAGTTGAAAGGAGCTCCTACGAGCAGTACTTC
CASKSVERSSYEQYF
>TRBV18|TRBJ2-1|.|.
TGTGCCAGCTCACCCTCGGCAGGGTCCAATGAGCAGTTCTTC
CASSPSAGSNEQFF
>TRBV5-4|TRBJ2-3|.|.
TGTGCCAGCAGCTTCGGGGCCCGGAGGGGTGCTAGCACAGATACGCAGTATTTT
CASSFGARRGASTDTQYF
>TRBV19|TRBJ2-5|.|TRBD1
TGTGCCAGCGAGGACAGGCCCTTCCAAGAGACCCAGTACTTC
CASEDRPFQETQYF
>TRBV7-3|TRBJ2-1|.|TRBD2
TGTGCCAGCAGCCCCTCGCCGAGCGGGAGCGGAAATGAGCAGTTCTTC
CASSPSPSGSGNEQFF
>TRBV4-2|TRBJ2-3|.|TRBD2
TGTGCCAGCCTCCCTCTAGCGGGAGGGGTAGCAGATACGCAGTATTTT
CASLPLAGGVADTQYF
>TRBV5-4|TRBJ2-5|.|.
TGTGCCAGCAGCTTGGCCCCTCCAGGTTACCAAGAGACCCAGTACTTC
CASSLAPPGYQETQYF
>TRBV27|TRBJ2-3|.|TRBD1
TGTGCCAGCAGTTTCTTGGGACAGGGTAGAACAGATACGCAGTATTTT
CASSFLGQGRTDTQYF
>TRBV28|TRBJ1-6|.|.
TGTGCCAGCACTAAGGGGCCACTACATTCACCCCTCCACTTT
CASTKGPLHSPLHF
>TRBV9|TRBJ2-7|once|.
TGTGCCAGCAGCGGGACAGAGCGTAGCGAGCAGTACTTC
CASSGTERSEQYF
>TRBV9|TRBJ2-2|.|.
TGTGCCAGCAGCCCGGGGACGGCAGGCACCGGGGAGCTGTTTTTT
CASSPGTAGTGELFF
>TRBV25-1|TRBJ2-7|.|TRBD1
TGTGCCAGCAGTGCTCAGGGGGCCGCCTACGAGCAGTACTTC
CASSAQGAAYEQYF
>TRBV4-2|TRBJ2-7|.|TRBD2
TGTGCCAGCAGCCATGGGACTAGCGGGGAGGTAGGGGAGCAGTACTTC
CASSHGTSGEVGEQYF
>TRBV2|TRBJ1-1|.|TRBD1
TGTGCCAGCAGGGAACAGGGGGGGAACACTGAAGCTTTCTTT
CASREQGGNTEAFF
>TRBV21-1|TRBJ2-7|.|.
TGTGCCAGCAGCAAAGATTACAGAGAATCCTACGAGCAGTACTTC
CASSKDYRESYEQYF
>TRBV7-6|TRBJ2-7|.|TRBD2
TGTGCCAGCAGCCAAAGCGGGAGGGCCGGGGGAGAGCAGTACTTC
CASSQSGRAGGEQYF
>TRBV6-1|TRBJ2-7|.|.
TGTGCCAGCAGCGAACGGAGGGGACGGGGGTCCTACGAGCAGTACTTC
CASSERRGRGSYEQYF